This TCR beta chain was found in a study of regulatory T cells in long-lasting Graves disease. The authors built TCR beta libraries using iRepertoire HTBI primers and Arm-PCR of CDR3 regions. A single record per CDR3 protein comes from TCRdb applying MiXCR to the multiplex PCR reads. The table lists a few hundred thousand distinct CDR3 sequences, about a quarter of them singletons. Trimming at V came to 4 bases and at J to 3 bases, leaving 14 bases not matched to a gene. The CDR3 runs 17 residues. Germline-derived CDR1 and CDR2 are MNHEY and SVGAGI. Whole-study results and caveats: Comparison showed that persistent patients shared more public clonotypes (about 3,000) than new patients (966). Researchers reported studying only peripheral blood, not thyroid tissue.

This clonotype has more than one count but fewer than ten. What it binds is not known. A far more abundant clone sits one base away, making this likely a read error. Time point here: persistent/refractory GD, antithyroid drugs over 5 years with positive TRAb. From PBMCs, RNA was extracted and then used to make the TCR library. The specimen was peripheral blood mononuclear cells (PBMCs), collected when the disease was refractory, from a patient treated with antithyroid drugs. The TCR sequence derives from a female donor with Graves disease. The chain combines TRBV6-5 with TRBJ1-1; 7 positions match TRBD1. In DNA form, the CDR3 reads TGTGCCAGCAGTTCCCTAGACAGGGCCGTGATCTACACTGAAGCTTTCTTT. It is translated as CASSSLDRAVIYTEAFF.